These T cell receptor beta chains were read from a single sample in a study of control samples from healthy donors and cancer patients. Sequencing used immunoSEQ multiplex PCR; TCRdb keeps in-frame clones, though not all of them. Of 45,000 to 55,000 clones in the sample, 93% were seen once. The sample comprised PBMCs. The receptors come from a woman in her forties or fifties with head and neck cancer. CDR3s include the opening cysteine and the closing phenylalanine or tryptophan. Each record gives: V gene, clone size, J gene, D gene, CDR3 DNA, CDR3 protein. A D gene is named only where the DNA matches it firmly. Part of the rows lack a size; the others show once, few, many or a class for expanded clones.

V gene: TRBV6-6
clone size: -
J gene: TRBJ2-1
D gene: -
CDR3 DNA: TGTGCCAGCAGGCGTGAACGGACCCACAATGAGCAGTTCTTC
CDR3 protein: CASRRERTHNEQFF

V gene: TRBV28
clone size: -
J gene: TRBJ1-5
D gene: -
CDR3 DNA: TGTGCCAGCAGTTTTACGTATCAGCCCCAGCATTTT
CDR3 protein: CASSFTYQPQHF

V gene: TRBV6-6
clone size: -
J gene: TRBJ2-1
D gene: TRBD2
CDR3 DNA: TGTGCCAGCAGTTACCGGGGGGGATACAATGAGCAGTTCTTC
CDR3 protein: CASSYRGGYNEQFF

V gene: TRBV12-5
clone size: -
J gene: TRBJ2-3
D gene: -
CDR3 DNA: TGTGCTAGTGGTTGGGCCACGGATACGCAGTATTTT
CDR3 protein: CASGWATDTQYF

V gene: TRBV28
clone size: -
J gene: TRBJ1-1
D gene: TRBD1
CDR3 DNA: TGTGCCAGCAGTCTTCGACAGGGTAGAGGAGAAGCTTTCTTT
CDR3 protein: CASSLRQGRGEAFF

V gene: TRBV5-8
clone size: -
J gene: TRBJ2-1
D gene: -
CDR3 DNA: TGTGCCAGCAGCCTCCAGGCCCCCGATGAGCAGTTCTTC
CDR3 protein: CASSLQAPDEQFF

V gene: TRBV27
clone size: -
J gene: TRBJ2-2
D gene: TRBD1
CDR3 DNA: TGTGCCAGCAGTTCCCCTGTGATGCGGACAGGGGGGAACACCGGGGAGCTGTTTTTT
CDR3 protein: CASSSPVMRTGGNTGELFF

V gene: TRBV7-8
clone size: -
J gene: TRBJ1-2
D gene: TRBD1
CDR3 DNA: TGTGCCAGCAGCCCACCCGGGACAGGGTCTTTCTATGGCTACACCTTC
CDR3 protein: CASSPPGTGSFYGYTF

V gene: TRBV5-8
clone size: -
J gene: TRBJ2-3
D gene: -
CDR3 DNA: TGTGCCAGCAGCTTAGATACGCAGTATTTT
CDR3 protein: CASSLDTQYF

V gene: TRBV5-4
clone size: -
J gene: TRBJ2-7
D gene: TRBD2
CDR3 DNA: TGTGCCAGCAGCTTGGGGGGACTAGCGGGAGTAGGCCACGAGCAGTACTTC
CDR3 protein: CASSLGGLAGVGHEQYF

V gene: TRBV5-1
clone size: -
J gene: TRBJ2-6
D gene: -
CDR3 DNA: TGCGCCAGCAGCTTGGAGGGGTCGAGGGGGGCCAACGTCCTGACTTTC
CDR3 protein: CASSLEGSRGANVLTF

V gene: TRBV30
clone size: once
J gene: TRBJ2-7
D gene: TRBD1
CDR3 DNA: TGTGCCTGGAGTTTCCTTCCGGGACAGGGGGCCTACGAGCAGTACTTC
CDR3 protein: CAWSFLPGQGAYEQYF

V gene: TRBV28
clone size: -
J gene: TRBJ2-3
D gene: TRBD2
CDR3 DNA: TGTGCCAGCAGTTCGCGGCTAGCGGGAGGGCCTCCAGATACGCAGTATTTT
CDR3 protein: CASSSRLAGGPPDTQYF

V gene: TRBV4-1
clone size: -
J gene: TRBJ1-1
D gene: -
CDR3 DNA: TGCGCCAGCAGCCCCATGATAGGGGCGATGAACACTGAAGCTTTCTTT
CDR3 protein: CASSPMIGAMNTEAFF

V gene: TRBV12-3/TRBV12-4
clone size: -
J gene: TRBJ1-1
D gene: -
CDR3 DNA: TGTGCCAGCAGTCGTTCTAGGGGTGAAGCTTTCTTT
CDR3 protein: CASSRSRGEAFF

V gene: TRBV6-5
clone size: -
J gene: TRBJ1-5
D gene: -
CDR3 DNA: TGTGCCAGCAGTTACGATGGCGTTTATAGCAATCAGCCCCAGCATTTT
CDR3 protein: CASSYDGVYSNQPQHF

V gene: TRBV28
clone size: once
J gene: TRBJ1-1
D gene: -
CDR3 DNA: TGTGCCAGCAGTTTAGGGCCCCTTGGGACTGAAGCTTTCTTT
CDR3 protein: CASSLGPLGTEAFF

V gene: TRBV10-3
clone size: -
J gene: TRBJ1-2
D gene: -
CDR3 DNA: TGTGCCATCAGTGAGGGACAGTTCGCGAATGGCTACACCTTC
CDR3 protein: CAISEGQFANGYTF

V gene: TRBV5-4
clone size: -
J gene: TRBJ2-5
D gene: -
CDR3 DNA: TGTGCCAGCAGCTTGAAGGCAGGGGTGGAGACCCAGTACTTC
CDR3 protein: CASSLKAGVETQYF

V gene: TRBV20-1
clone size: once
J gene: TRBJ2-3
D gene: -
CDR3 DNA: TGCAGTGCTAGTTTTGGGGGCGGCACAGATACGCAGTATTTT
CDR3 protein: CSASFGGGTDTQYF

V gene: TRBV19
clone size: -
J gene: TRBJ2-3
D gene: -
CDR3 DNA: TGTGCCAGTATGGGCAGACATATCACAGATACGCAGTATTTT
CDR3 protein: CASMGRHITDTQYF

V gene: TRBV28
clone size: -
J gene: TRBJ2-7
D gene: -
CDR3 DNA: TGTGCCAGCAACGGACCCTACGAGCAGTACTTC
CDR3 protein: CASNGPYEQYF

V gene: TRBV5-1
clone size: -
J gene: TRBJ1-1
D gene: TRBD1
CDR3 DNA: TGCGCCAGCAGCTTAGACAGGGTGAACACTGAAGCTTTCTTT
CDR3 protein: CASSLDRVNTEAFF

V gene: TRBV3-1/TRBV3-2
clone size: -
J gene: TRBJ2-7
D gene: TRBD2
CDR3 DNA: TGTGCCAGCAGCCCTCAGACTAGCGGGAGGAATTTTAAGCAGTACTTC
CDR3 protein: CASSPQTSGRNFKQYF

V gene: TRBV5-1
clone size: -
J gene: TRBJ2-7
D gene: TRBD1
CDR3 DNA: TGCGCCAGCAGCCCGGGGCTACAGGGGCCCTACGAGCAGTACTTC
CDR3 protein: CASSPGLQGPYEQYF

V gene: TRBV6-5
clone size: -
J gene: TRBJ2-7
D gene: -
CDR3 DNA: TGTGCCAGCAGAAGAGACAGGGGAGGGTTCTACGAGCAGTACTTC
CDR3 protein: CASRRDRGGFYEQYF

V gene: TRBV5-1
clone size: -
J gene: TRBJ2-7
D gene: -
CDR3 DNA: TGCGCCAGCAGCTTAGGACTTTACGAGCAGTACTTC
CDR3 protein: CASSLGLYEQYF

V gene: TRBV2
clone size: once
J gene: TRBJ2-7
D gene: TRBD1
CDR3 DNA: TGTGCCAGCAGTGAAAACAGGGGGACCTACGAGCAGTACTTC
CDR3 protein: CASSENRGTYEQYF

V gene: TRBV19
clone size: -
J gene: TRBJ2-7
D gene: -
CDR3 DNA: TGTGCCAGTAGTCCCGGGGTTGGGGGCGGCTACGAGCAGTACTTC
CDR3 protein: CASSPGVGGGYEQYF